At least ten counts were recorded for the clone carrying this T cell receptor beta chain. Germline CDR1 and CDR2: MNHEY and SVGEGT. The V end was cut by 2 bases, the J end by 0 bases, with 19 bases between. The CDR3 consists of 18 residues. One entry per CDR3 protein, called by TCRdb with MiXCR from the 5' RACE reads. Found here are tens of thousands of distinct CDR3 sequences, under 6% of them singletons; the top ten hold approximately 2%. This sample is part of a study of neurological immune-mediated disorders. This sequence was found in a woman aged 45 to 65 in good health. The chain joins TRBV6-2 or TRBV6-3 to TRBJ1-1; D may be TRBD1 (5 bases). The sequenced sample was CD4+ T cells from blood. CDR3 sequence reads: CASSYPVFRQSMNTEAFF. CDR3 nucleotide sequence: TGTGCCAGCAGTTACCCGGTGTTTCGACAGTCAATGAACACTGAAGCTTTCTTT.